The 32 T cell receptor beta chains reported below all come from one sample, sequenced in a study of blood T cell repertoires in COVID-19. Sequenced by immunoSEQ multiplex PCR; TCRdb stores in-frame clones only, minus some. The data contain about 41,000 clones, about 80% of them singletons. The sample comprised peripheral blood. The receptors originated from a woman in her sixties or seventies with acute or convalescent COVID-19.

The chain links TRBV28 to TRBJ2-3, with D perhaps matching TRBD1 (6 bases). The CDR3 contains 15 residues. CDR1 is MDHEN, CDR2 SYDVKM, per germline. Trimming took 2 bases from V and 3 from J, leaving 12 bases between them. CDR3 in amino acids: CASSLRARGTDTQYF. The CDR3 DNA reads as TGTGCCAGCAGTTTAAGGGCCAGGGGTACAGATACGCAGTATTTT.

For the CDR3, the DNA is TGCGCCAGCAGCCAAGTTTTTAGTGAAAAACTGTTTTTT. Residues: CASSQVFSEKLFF. This chain uses TRBV4-1 with TRBJ1-4, with D unresolved. The CDR3 is made up of 13 amino acids. Germline V gene data show CDR1 as MGHRA and CDR2 as YSYEKL. V lost 1 base and J lost 7, with 7 bases in between.

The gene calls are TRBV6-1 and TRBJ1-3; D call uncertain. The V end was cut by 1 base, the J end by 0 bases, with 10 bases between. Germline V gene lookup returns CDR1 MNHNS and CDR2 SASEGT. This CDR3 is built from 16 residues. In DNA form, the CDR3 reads TGTGCCAGCAGTGAAGGGGGAGGGAGCTCTGGAAACACCATATATTTT. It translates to CASSEGGGSSGNTIYF.

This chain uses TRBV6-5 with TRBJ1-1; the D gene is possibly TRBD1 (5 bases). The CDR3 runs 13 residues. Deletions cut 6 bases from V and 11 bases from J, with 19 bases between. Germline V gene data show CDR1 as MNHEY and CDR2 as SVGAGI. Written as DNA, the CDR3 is TGTGCCAGCAGATTTAGGAGGGACGTCGGGGCTTTCTTT. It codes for CASRFRRDVGAFF.

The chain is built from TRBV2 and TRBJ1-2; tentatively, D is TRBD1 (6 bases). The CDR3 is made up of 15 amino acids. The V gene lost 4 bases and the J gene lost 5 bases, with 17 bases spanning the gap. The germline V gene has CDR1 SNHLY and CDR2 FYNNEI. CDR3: CASSVSSRGWYGYTF. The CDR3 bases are TGTGCCAGCAGTGTTTCATCTAGGGGGTGGTATGGCTACACCTTC.

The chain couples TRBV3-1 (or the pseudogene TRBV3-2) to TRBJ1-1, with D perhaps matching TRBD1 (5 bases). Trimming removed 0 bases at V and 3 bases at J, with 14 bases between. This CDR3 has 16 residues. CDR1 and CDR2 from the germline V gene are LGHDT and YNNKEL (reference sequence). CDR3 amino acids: CASSQELGGAYTEAFF. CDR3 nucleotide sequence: TGTGCCAGCAGCCAAGAGTTGGGGGGAGCCTACACTGAAGCTTTCTTT.

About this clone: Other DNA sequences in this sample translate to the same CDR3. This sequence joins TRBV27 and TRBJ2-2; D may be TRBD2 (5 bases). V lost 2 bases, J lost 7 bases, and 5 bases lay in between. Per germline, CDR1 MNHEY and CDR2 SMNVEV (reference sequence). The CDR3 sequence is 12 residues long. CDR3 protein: CASSLSGGELFF. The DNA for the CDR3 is TGTGCCAGCAGTTTAAGCGGCGGGGAGCTGTTTTTT.

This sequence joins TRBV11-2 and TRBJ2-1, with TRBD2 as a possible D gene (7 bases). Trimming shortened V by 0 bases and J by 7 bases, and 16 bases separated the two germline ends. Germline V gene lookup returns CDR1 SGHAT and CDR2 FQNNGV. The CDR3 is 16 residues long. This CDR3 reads CASSLDQVGGGNEQFF. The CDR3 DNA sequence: TGTGCCAGCAGCTTAGATCAGGTAGGGGGAGGGAATGAGCAGTTCTTC. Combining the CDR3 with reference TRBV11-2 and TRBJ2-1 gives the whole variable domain EAGVAQSPRYKIIEKRQSVAFWCNPISGHATLYWYQQILGQGPKLLIQFQNNGVVDDSQLPKDRFSAERLKGVDSTLKIQPAKLEDSAVYLCASSLDQVGGGNEQFFGPGTRLTVL.

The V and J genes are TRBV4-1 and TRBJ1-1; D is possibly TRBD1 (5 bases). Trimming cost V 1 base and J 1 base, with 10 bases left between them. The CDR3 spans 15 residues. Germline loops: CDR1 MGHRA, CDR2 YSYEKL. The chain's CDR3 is CASSQGGGANTEAFF. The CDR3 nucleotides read TGCGCCAGCAGCCAAGGAGGAGGGGCGAACACTGAAGCTTTCTTT.

DNA for the CDR3: TGTGCCAGCAGTGAAGCCGCAGGAGATACGCAGTATTTT. Protein product: CASSEAAGDTQYF. V usage is TRBV2 and J usage is TRBJ2-3; D gene uncertain. Trimming removed 0 bases at V and 5 bases at J, with 6 bases between. CDR1 is SNHLY and CDR2 is FYNNEI in the germline V gene. The CDR3 has 13 residues.

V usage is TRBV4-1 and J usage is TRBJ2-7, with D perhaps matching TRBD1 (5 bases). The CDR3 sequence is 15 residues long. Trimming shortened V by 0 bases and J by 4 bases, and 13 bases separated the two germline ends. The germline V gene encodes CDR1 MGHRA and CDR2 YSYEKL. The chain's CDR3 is CASSQEQRGLYEQYF. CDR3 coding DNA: TGCGCCAGCAGCCAAGAGCAAAGGGGATTATACGAGCAGTACTTC.

The CDR3 protein is CASSLGVPRDYISGNTIYF. DNA for the CDR3: TGTGCCAGCTCACTGGGAGTTCCGCGCGATTATATCTCTGGAAACACCATATATTTT. The chain combines TRBV18 with TRBJ1-3; no clear D gene. CDR1 KGHSH and CDR2 LQKENI come from the germline V gene. Trimming removed 4 bases at V and 0 bases at J, with 22 bases between. CDR3 size: 19 residues.

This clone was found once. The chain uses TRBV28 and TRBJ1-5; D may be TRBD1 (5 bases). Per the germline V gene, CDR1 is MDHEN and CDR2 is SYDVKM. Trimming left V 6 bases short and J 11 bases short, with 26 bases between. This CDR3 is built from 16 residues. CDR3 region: CASSSLSGRGLDAQHF. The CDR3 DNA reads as TGTGCCAGCAGCTCCTTGTCAGGGAGGGGATTGGATGCCCAGCATTTT.

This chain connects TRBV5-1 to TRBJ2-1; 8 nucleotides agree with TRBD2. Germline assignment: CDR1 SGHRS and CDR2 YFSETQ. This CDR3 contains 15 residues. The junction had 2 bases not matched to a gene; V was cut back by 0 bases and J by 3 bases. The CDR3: CASSLGLASYNEQFF. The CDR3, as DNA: TGCGCCAGCAGCTTGGGACTAGCGAGCTACAATGAGCAGTTCTTC.

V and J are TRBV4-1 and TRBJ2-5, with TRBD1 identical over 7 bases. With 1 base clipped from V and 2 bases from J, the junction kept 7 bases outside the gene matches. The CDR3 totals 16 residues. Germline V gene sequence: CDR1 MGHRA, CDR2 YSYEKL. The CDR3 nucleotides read TGCGCCAGCAGCCAAGCCGGGACAGAGTATCAAGAGACCCAGTACTTC. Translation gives CASSQAGTEYQETQYF.

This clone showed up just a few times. The CDR3 DNA reads as TGCGCCAGCAGCGTGAATCGGGACAGCCTATACGAGCAGTACTTC. Translation gives CASSVNRDSLYEQYF. J is TRBJ2-7 and V is TRBV4-1; 7 nucleotides line up with TRBD1. The V segment lost 5 bases and the J segment 4 bases; nucleotides outside the gene matches: 11. Germline values: CDR1 MGHRA, CDR2 YSYEKL. The CDR3 is 15 amino acids.

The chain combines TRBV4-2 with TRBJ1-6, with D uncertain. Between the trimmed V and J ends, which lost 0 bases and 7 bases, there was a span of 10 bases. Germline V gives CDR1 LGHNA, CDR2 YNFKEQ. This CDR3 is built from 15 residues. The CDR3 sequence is CASSQELGSNSPLHF. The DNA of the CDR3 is TGTGCCAGCAGCCAAGAACTGGGGAGCAATTCACCCCTCCACTTT.

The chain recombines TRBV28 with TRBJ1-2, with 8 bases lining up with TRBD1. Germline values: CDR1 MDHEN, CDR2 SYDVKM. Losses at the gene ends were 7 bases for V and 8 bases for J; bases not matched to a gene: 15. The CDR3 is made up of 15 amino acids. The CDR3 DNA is TGTGCCAGCACCAGTTCGAGTACAGGGGGGTGGGGCTACACCTTC. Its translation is CASTSSSTGGWGYTF.

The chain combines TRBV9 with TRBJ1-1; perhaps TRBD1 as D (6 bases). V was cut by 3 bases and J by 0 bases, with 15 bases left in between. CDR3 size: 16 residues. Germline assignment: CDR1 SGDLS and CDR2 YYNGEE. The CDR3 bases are TGTGCCAGCAGCGCCACAACAGGGCTTATGAACACTGAAGCTTTCTTT. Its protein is CASSATTGLMNTEAFF.

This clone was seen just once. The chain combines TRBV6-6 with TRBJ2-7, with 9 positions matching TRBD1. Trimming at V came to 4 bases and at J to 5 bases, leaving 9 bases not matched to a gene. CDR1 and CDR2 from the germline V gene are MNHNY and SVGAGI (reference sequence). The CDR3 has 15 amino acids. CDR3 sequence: CASSSPGQGSDEQYF. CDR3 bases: TGTGCCAGCAGTTCTCCGGGACAGGGTTCTGACGAGCAGTACTTC.

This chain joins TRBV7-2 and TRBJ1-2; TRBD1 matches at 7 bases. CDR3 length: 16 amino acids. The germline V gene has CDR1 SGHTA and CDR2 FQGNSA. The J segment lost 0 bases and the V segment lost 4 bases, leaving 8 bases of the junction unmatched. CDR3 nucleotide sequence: TGTGCCAGCAGCTCCATACAGGGGACAGCTAACTATGGCTACACCTTC. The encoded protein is CASSSIQGTANYGYTF.

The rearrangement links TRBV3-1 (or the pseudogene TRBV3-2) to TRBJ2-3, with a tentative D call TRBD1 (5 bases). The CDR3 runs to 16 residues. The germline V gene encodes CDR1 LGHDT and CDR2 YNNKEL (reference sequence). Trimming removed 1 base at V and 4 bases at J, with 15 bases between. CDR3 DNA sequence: TGTGCCAGCAGCCAAGTAACAGGTCGGACCGCAGATACGCAGTATTTT. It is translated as CASSQVTGRTADTQYF.

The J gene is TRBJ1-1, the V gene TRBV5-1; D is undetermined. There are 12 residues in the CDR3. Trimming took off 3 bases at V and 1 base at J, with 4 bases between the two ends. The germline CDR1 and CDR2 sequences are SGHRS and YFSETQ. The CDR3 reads CASSSGNTEAFF. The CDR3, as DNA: TGCGCCAGCAGCTCAGGGAACACTGAAGCTTTCTTT. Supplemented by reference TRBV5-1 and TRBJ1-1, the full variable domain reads KAGVTQTPRYLIKTRGQQVTLSCSPISGHRSVSWYQQTPGQGLQFLFEYFSETQRNKGNFPGRFSGRQFSNSRSEMNVSTLELGDSALYLCASSSGNTEAFFGQGTRLTVV.

The DNA of the CDR3 is TGTGCCAGCAGCCCCCCGACTAGCTACGAGCAGTACTTC. Its translation: CASSPPTSYEQYF. This chain uses TRBV13 with TRBJ2-7, with D tentatively TRBD2 (6 bases). The germline V and J ends were trimmed by 5 bases and 3 bases, with 11 bases remaining between them. Germline lookup yields CDR1 PRHDT and CDR2 FYEKMQ (reference sequence). The CDR3 extends over 13 amino acids.

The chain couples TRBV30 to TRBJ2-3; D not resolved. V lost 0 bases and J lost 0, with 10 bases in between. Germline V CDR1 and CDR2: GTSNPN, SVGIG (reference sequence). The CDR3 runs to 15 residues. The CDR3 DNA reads TGTGCCTGGAGTGTACTGTCCGCGAGCACAGATACGCAGTATTTT. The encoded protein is CAWSVLSASTDTQYF.

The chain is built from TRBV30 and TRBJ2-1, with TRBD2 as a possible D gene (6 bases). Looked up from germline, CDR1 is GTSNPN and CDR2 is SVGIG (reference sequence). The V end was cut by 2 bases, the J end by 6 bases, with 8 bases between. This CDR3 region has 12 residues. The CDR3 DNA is TGTGCCTGGAGTAGGAGGGGCAATGAGCAGTTCTTC. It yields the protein CAWSRRGNEQFF.

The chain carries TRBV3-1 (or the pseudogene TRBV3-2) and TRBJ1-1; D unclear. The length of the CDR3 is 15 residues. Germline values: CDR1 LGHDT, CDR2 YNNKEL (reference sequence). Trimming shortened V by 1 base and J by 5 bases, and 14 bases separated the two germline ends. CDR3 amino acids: CASSQGRGVTTEAFF. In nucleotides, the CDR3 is TGTGCCAGCAGCCAAGGACGCGGGGTAACGACTGAAGCTTTCTTT.

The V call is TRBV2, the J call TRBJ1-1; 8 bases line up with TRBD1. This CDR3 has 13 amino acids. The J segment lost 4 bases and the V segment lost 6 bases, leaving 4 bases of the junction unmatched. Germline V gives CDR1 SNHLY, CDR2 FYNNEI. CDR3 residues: CASRQQGGTEAFF. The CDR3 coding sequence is TGTGCCAGCAGACAACAGGGGGGCACTGAAGCTTTCTTT. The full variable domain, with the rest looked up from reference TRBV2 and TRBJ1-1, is EPEVTQTPSHQVTQMGQEVILRCVPISNHLYFYWYRQILGQKVEFLVSFYNNEISEKSEIFDDQFSVERPDGSNFTLKIRSTKLEDSAMYFCASRQQGGTEAFFGQGTRLTVV.

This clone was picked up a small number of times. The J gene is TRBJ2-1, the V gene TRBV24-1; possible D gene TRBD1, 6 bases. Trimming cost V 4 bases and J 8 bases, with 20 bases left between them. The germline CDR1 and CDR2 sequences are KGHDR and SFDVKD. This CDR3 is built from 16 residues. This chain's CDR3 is CATSDPGTTGSHEQFF. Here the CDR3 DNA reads TGTGCCACCAGTGACCCAGGGACAACGGGTAGCCATGAGCAGTTCTTC.

CDR3 protein: CASSYRGSGNTIYF. The CDR3 region has the DNA TGTGCCAGCAGTTACCGGGGATCTGGAAACACCATATATTTT. This chain links TRBV6-5 with TRBJ1-3, with unresolved D. Germline CDR1 and CDR2: MNHEY and SVGAGI. Trimming took off 2 bases at V and 1 base at J, with 6 bases between the two ends. The CDR3 consists of 14 residues.

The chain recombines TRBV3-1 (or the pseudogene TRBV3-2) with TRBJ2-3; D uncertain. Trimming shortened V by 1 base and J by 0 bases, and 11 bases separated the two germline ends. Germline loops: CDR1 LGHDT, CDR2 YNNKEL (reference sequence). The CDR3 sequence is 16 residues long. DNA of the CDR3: TGTGCCAGCAGCCAAGTCGCGCCTTCCAGCACAGATACGCAGTATTTT. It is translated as CASSQVAPSSTDTQYF.

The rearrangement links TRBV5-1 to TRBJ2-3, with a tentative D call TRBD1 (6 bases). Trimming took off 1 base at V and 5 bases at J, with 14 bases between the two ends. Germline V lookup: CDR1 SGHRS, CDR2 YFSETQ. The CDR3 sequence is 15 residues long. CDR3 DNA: TGCGCCAGCAGCTTGACAGGGTTTTCCGGAGATACGCAGTATTTT. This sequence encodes CASSLTGFSGDTQYF.